The sequence of this T cell receptor beta chain was determined in a study of vaccination and CD4 T cells after COVID-19. Treatment defined: roughly 10-day PBMC culture with coronavirus spike peptide pools or control peptides (ViraFEST assay). On this clonotype itself: Its specificity is unknown.

CDR3 length: 14 residues. Trimming removed 3 bases at V and 0 bases at J, with 9 bases between. Germline loops: CDR1 SEHNR, CDR2 FQNEAQ (reference sequence). An Oncomine TCR Beta short-read assay was used to sequence the DNA from cultured CD4+ T cells. TCRdb reprocessed the PCR reads via MiXCR and lists one record per CDR3 protein. This table has about 7,100 distinct CDR3 sequences, 73% appearing once. This sequence joins TRBV7-9 and TRBJ2-7; maybe TRBD2 (6 bases). Specimen: CD4+ T cells from blood, cultured in vitro. This receptor was taken from a human donor who had recovered from COVID-19. CDR3 sequence: CASSFGGGSYEQYF. CDR3 DNA sequence: TGTGCCAGCAGCTTTGGGGGAGGCTCCTACGAGCAGTACTTC.